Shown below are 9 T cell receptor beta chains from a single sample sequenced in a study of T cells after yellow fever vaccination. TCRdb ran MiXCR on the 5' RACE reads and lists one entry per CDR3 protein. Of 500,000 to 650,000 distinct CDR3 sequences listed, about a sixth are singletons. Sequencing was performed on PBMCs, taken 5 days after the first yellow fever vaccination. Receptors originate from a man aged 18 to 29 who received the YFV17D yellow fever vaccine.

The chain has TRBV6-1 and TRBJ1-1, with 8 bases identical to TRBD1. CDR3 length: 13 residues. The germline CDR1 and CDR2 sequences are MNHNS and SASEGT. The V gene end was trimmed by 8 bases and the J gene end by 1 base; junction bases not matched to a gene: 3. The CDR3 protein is CASGGTGNTEAFF. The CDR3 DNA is TGTGCCAGCGGTGGGACAGGGAACACTGAAGCTTTCTTT.

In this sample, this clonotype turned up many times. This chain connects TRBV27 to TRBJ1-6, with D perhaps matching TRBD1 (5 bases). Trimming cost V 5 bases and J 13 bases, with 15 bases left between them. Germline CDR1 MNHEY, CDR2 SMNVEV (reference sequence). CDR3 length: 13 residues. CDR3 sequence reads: CASSQGGVTPLHF. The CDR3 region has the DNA TGTGCCAGCAGTCAGGGTGGGGTTACGCCCCTCCACTTT.

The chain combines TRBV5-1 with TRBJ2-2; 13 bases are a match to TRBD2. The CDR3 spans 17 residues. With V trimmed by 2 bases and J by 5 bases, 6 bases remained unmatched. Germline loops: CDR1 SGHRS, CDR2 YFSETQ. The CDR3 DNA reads TGCGCCAGCAGCTTCCCCGGACTAGCGGGAGAAACCGGGGAGCTGTTTTTT. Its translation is CASSFPGLAGETGELFF.

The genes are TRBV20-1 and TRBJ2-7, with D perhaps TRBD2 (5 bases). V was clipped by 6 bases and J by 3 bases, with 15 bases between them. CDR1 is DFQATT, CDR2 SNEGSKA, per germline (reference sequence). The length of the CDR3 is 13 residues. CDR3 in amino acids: CSARLASGYEQYF. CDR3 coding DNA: TGCAGTGCCCGTTTGGCCAGCGGCTACGAGCAGTACTTC.

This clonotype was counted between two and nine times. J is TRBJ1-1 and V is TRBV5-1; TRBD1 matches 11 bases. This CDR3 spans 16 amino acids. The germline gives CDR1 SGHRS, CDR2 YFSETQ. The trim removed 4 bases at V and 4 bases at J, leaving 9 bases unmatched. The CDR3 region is CASSKGQGATGTEAFF. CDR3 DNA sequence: TGCGCCAGCAGCAAAGGACAGGGGGCAACCGGCACTGAAGCTTTCTTT.

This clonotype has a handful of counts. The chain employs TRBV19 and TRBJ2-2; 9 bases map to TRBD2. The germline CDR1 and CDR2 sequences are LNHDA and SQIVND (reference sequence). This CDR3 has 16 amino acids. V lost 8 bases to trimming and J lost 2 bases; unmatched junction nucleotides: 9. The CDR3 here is CASAGERGVNTGELFF. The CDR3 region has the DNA TGTGCCAGTGCCGGGGAGCGGGGGGTCAACACCGGGGAGCTGTTTTTT.

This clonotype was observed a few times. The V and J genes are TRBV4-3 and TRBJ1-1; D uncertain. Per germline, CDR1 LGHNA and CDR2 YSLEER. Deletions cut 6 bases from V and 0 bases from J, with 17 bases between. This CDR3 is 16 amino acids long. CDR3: CASSPRRVELNTEAFF. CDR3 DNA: TGCGCCAGCAGTCCTCGACGAGTGGAGTTGAACACTGAAGCTTTCTTT.

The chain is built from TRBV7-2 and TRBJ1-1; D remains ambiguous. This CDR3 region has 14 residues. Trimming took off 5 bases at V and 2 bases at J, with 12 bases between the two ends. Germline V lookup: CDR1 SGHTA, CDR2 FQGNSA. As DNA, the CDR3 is TGTGCCAGCAGCAAGTACAGCCCAAACACTGAAGCTTTCTTT. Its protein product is CASSKYSPNTEAFF.

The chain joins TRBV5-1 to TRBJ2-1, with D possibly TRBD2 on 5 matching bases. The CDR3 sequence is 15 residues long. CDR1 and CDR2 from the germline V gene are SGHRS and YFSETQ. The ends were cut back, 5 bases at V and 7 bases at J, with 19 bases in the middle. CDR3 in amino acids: CASSVEGHSGNEQFF. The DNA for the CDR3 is TGCGCCAGCAGTGTTGAGGGCCATAGTGGGAATGAGCAGTTCTTC.